The text below deals with one T cell receptor (beta chain). Antigen specificity is unknown. This sample was taken from a study of persistence of HIV-infected CD4 T cells. Background on the study: Multiple blood draws of up to roughly 200 mL, except two donors with single leukapheresis.

This nonspecific control used anti-CD3/anti-CD28 bead stimulation of CD4+ T cells. Sorting of responding CD4+ T cells relied on upregulated CD40 ligand together with CD69. Sequencing used immunoSEQ version 4 in survey mode. Clones were sequenced by immunoSEQ multiplex PCR, and TCRdb holds only the in-frame ones, with some missing. The sample includes about 40,000 clones, about 87% of them seen just once. Trimming shortened V by 2 bases and J by 7 bases, and 15 bases separated the two germline ends. Germline V lookup: CDR1 MNHEY, CDR2 SVGAGI. The CDR3 sequence is 16 residues long. This sequence was found in an adult man with HIV who was CMV-seropositive. Source: CD4+ T cells sorted from PBMCs after approximately 20-hour stimulation, taken from a patient who received antiretroviral therapy. The genes are TRBV6-5 and TRBJ1-6; a possible D gene is TRBD1 (5 bases). Here the CDR3 DNA reads TGTGCCAGCAGTTACGGGAGGGGAGGTTGGAATTCACCCCTCCACTTT. It encodes CASSYGRGGWNSPLHF.